This TCR beta chain was obtained from a study of T cells in Graves' hyperthyroidism and ophthalmopathy. Each person with ophthalmopathy scored at least 3 on the Clinical Activity Score, reached NOSPECS grade 4 or higher, and had been ill under 3 months. This clonotype was detected many times. RNA transcripts yielded amplified TCR beta CDR3 regions. TCR CDR3 underwent first-round RT-PCR with the HTBI primer set. One entry per CDR3 protein results from TCRdb running MiXCR on the multiplex PCR reads. The table lists about 640,000 distinct CDR3 sequences, 20% to 25% of them singletons. The TCR sequence derives from a man aged 25-45 years with Graves' ophthalmopathy. Sample: blood.

DNA of the CDR3: TGTGCCAGCAGCGCAGGACTAGCGGGAGCATACAATGAGCAGTTCTTC. This translates into CASSAGLAGAYNEQFF. This sequence joins TRBV11-2 and TRBJ2-1; 13 nucleotides match TRBD2. V dropped 5 bases and J dropped 4; count of bases not matched to a gene: 5. The CDR3 runs to 16 residues. The V gene's germline CDR1 is SGHAT and CDR2 FQNNGV.